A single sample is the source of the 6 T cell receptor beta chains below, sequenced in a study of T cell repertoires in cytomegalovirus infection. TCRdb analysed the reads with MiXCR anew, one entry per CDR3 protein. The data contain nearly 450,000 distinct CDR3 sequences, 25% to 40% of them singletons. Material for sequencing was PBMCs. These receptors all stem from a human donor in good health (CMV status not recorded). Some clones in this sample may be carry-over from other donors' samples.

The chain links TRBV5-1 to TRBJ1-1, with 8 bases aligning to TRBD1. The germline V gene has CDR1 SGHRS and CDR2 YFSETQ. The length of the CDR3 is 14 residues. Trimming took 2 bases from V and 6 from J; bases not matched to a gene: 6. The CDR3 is CASSFQGAQAEAFF. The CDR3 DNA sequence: TGCGCCAGCAGCTTCCAGGGGGCGCAGGCTGAAGCTTTCTTT.

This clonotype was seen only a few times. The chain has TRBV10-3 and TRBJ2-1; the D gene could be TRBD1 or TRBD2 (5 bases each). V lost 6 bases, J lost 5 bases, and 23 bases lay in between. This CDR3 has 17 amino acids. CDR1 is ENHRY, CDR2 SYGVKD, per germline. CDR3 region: CAIRSSSRGASDNEQFF. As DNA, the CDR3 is TGTGCCATCAGAAGTAGCTCCCGAGGGGCAAGCGACAATGAGCAGTTCTTC.

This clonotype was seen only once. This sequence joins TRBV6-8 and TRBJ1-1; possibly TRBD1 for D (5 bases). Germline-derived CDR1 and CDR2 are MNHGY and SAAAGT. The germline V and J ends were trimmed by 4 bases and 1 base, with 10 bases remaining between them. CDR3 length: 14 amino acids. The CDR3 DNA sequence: TGTGCCAGCAGTTGGGGGTCAACGAACACTGAAGCTTTCTTT. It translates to CASSWGSTNTEAFF.

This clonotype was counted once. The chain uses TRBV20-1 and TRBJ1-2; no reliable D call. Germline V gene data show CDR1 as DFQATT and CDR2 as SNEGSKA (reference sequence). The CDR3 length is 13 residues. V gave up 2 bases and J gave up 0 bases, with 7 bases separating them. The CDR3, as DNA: TGCAGTGCTAGAAATGGTCCTAACTATGGCTACACCTTC. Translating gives CSARNGPNYGYTF.

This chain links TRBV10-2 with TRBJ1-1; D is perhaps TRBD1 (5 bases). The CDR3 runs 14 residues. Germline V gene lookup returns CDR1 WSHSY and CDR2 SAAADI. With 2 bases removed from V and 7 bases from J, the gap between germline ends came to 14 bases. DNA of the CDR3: TGCGCCAGCAGTGAGGAGAAAAGGGGCAGTGAAGCTTTCTTT. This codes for CASSEEKRGSEAFF.

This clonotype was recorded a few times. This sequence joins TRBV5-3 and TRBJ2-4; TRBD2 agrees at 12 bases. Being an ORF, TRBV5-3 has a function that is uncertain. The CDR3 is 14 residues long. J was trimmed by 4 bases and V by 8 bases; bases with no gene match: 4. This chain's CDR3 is CASGLAGGKNIQYF. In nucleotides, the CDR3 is TGTGCCAGCGGGCTAGCGGGGGGGAAAAACATTCAGTACTTC.